The clone carrying this T cell receptor beta chain appeared a few times. Its antigen is not known. V lost 5 bases and J lost 1; bases outside the gene matches: 11. CDR1 is SGHTA, CDR2 FQGNSA, per germline. The length of the CDR3 is 17 residues. This entry is derived from a study of T cells after yellow fever vaccination. Conversion of TCR transcripts into cDNA relied on 5'RACE template switching, which added a universal primer site and UMIs. Each CDR3 protein is one row after TCRdb ran MiXCR on the 5' RACE reads. The repertoire consists of fewer than 450,000 distinct CDR3 sequences, with around 10% occurring once and the leading ten covering roughly 18%. General study findings and limits: Boosting was followed by the reappearance of most primary-vaccination clones (about 97% CD4, about 88% CD8).

The chain joins TRBV7-2 to TRBJ2-4, with 7 bases aligning to TRBD1. Material: PBMCs, obtained on the day of the first yellow fever vaccination. This receptor was taken from a man aged 18-30 years who received the YFV17D yellow fever vaccine. CDR3 nucleotides: TGTGCCAGCAGCCAAGGACAGGCACGGTCGGCCAAAAACATTCAGTACTTC. It translates to CASSQGQARSAKNIQYF.